A selection of T cell receptor beta chains follows, all from one sample in a study of T cells in Graves' hyperthyroidism and ophthalmopathy. Using its own MiXCR run on the multiplex PCR reads, TCRdb lists one record per CDR3 protein. The sample contains hundreds of thousands of distinct CDR3 sequences, approximately 14% of which appear only once. Sequenced sample: blood. The receptors were gathered from a woman aged 18-29 years with Graves' hyperthyroidism. Both conserved end residues are part of each CDR3. D genes are given only for firm matches. Only part of the rows carry a size: once, few, many, or a class if the clone is expanded.

CDR3 length,J gene,V gene,clone size,D gene,CDR3 protein,CDR3 DNA
18,TRBJ2-7,TRBV6-2/TRBV6-3,NA,TRBD2,CASTLRGSGRRGTYEQYF,TGTGCCAGCACCCTCCGAGGTAGCGGGAGAAGAGGAACTTACGAGCAGTACTTC
14,TRBJ2-7,TRBV28,many,NA,CASSPDGTSYEQYF,TGTGCCAGCAGTCCGGACGGGACCTCCTACGAGCAGTACTTC
15,TRBJ1-1,TRBV19,NA,TRBD1,CASSIQGQVSTEAFF,TGTGCCAGTAGTATCCAAGGACAGGTGAGCACTGAAGCTTTCTTT
18,TRBJ2-7,TRBV9,few,TRBD2,CASSVVSSGREFAYEQYF,TGTGCCAGCAGCGTAGTTAGTAGCGGGAGAGAATTCGCCTACGAGCAGTACTTC
14,TRBJ2-2,TRBV6-1,NA,TRBD1,CASRTTGDTGELFF,TGTGCCAGCAGGACCACAGGGGACACCGGGGAGCTGTTTTTT
15,TRBJ2-1,TRBV20-1,NA,TRBD2,CSAAPDGRPYNEQFF,TGCAGTGCTGCACCCGACGGGAGGCCCTACAATGAGCAGTTCTTC
15,TRBJ2-7,TRBV18,many,NA,CASSLRTDLSYEQYF,TGTGCCAGCTCACTCAGAACAGACCTCTCCTACGAGCAGTACTTC
14,TRBJ2-7,TRBV9,NA,NA,CASSVGKGSYEQYF,TGTGCCAGCAGCGTTGGAAAGGGCTCCTACGAGCAGTACTTC
12,TRBJ1-5,TRBV20-1,many,NA,CSAQGAGQPQHF,TGCAGTGCCCAGGGAGCGGGTCAGCCCCAGCATTTT
18,TRBJ2-4,TRBV28,NA,NA,CASTTAAALLSIQNIQYF,TGTGCCAGCACCACTGCGGCAGCCCTTCTATCGATCCAAAACATTCAGTACTTC
14,TRBJ2-7,TRBV10-1,NA,NA,CASSESNLEREQYF,TGCGCCAGCAGTGAGTCGAACCTAGAACGGGAGCAGTACTTC
13,TRBJ1-1,TRBV4-3,few,TRBD1,CASSSRTGVEAFF,TGCGCCAGCAGCTCCCGGACAGGGGTGGAAGCTTTCTTT
11,TRBJ2-3,TRBV20-1,few,NA,CSGVGTDTQYF,TGCAGTGGCGTCGGCACAGATACGCAGTATTTT
15,TRBJ2-2,TRBV24-1,NA,TRBD1,CATSDPGQGIGELFF,TGTGCCACCAGTGACCCGGGACAGGGGATCGGGGAGCTGTTTTTT